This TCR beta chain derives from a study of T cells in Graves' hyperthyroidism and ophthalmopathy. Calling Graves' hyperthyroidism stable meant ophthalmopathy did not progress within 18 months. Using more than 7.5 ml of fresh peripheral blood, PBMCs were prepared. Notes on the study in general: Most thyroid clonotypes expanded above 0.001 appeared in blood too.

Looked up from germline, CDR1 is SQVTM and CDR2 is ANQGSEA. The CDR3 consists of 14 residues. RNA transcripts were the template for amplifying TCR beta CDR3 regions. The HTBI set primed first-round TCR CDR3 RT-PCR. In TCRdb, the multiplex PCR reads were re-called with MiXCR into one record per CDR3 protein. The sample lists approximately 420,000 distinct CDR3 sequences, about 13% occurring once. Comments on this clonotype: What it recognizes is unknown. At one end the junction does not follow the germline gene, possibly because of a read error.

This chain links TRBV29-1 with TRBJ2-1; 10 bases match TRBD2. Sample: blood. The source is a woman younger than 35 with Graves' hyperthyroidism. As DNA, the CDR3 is TGCAGCCTTGAGATAGGACTAGCGGACAATGAGCAGTTCTTC. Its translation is CSLEIGLADNEQFF.